Reported below is one TCR beta chain. Its antigen is not identified. This sample is drawn from a study of CD8 T cells in Susac syndrome. Random hexamers were used to reverse transcribe roughly 0.45 to 1 ug of RNA. Across 54 Vbeta and 13 Jbeta, immunoSEQ multiplex PCR amplified TCR beta CDR3. Using its own MiXCR run on the immunoSEQ multiplex PCR reads, TCRdb lists one record per CDR3 protein. The table lists some 260,000 distinct CDR3 sequences, about 85% of them singletons. CD8+ and CD4+ T cells from blood underwent TCR beta sequencing. Through negative isolation, CD4+ and CD8+ T cells were obtained, while TEMRA cells were enriched using FACS. Study findings and constraints: The TCR sequencing and HLA analysis in the study involved a relatively small number of individuals, as the study acknowledged.

Sequencing was done on a sample of CD8+ T cells from PBMCs. This receptor was identified in a human donor with multiple sclerosis.

The CDR3 sequence: CASSDREQYF. Written as DNA, the CDR3 is TGTGCCAGCTCTGACAGAGAGCAGTACTTC. The chain links TRBV28 to TRBJ2-7; maybe TRBD1 (5 bases). The V end lost 8 bases, the J end lost 7 bases, and 9 bases lay between the germline ends. Germline values: CDR1 MDHEN, CDR2 SYDVKM. This CDR3 has 10 residues. The full variable domain, completed using reference TRBV28 and TRBJ2-7, is DVKVTQSSRYLVKRTGEKVFLECVQDMDHENMFWYRQDPGLGLRLIYFSYDVKMKEKGDIPEGYSVSREKKERFSLILESASTNQTSMYLCASSDREQYFGPGTRLTVT.